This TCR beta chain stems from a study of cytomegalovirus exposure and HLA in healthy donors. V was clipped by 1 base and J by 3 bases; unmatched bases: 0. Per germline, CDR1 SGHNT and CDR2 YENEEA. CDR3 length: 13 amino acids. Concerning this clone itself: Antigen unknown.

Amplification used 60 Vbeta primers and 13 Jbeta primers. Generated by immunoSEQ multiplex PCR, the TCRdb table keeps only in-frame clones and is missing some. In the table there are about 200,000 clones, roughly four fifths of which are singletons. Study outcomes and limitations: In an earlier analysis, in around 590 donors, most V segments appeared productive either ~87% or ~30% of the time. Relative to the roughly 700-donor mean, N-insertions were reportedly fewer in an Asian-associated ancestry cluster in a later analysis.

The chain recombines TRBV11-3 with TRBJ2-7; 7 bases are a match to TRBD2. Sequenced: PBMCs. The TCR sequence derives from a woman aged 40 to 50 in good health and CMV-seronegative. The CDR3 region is CASSLGGSYEQYF. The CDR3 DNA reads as TGTGCCAGCAGCTTAGGCGGGAGCTACGAGCAGTACTTC.